This T cell receptor beta chain was documented in a study of cytomegalovirus exposure and HLA in healthy donors. Study information: A preliminary data release comprised 91 million or so unique TCRs obtained from HLA-typed donors. Study findings and constraints: TCR beta chain V- and J-gene trimming was linked, in a later analysis, to a missense variant in DCLRE1C. A later analysis found most CMV-associated TCR beta chains apparently HLA-restricted. Altogether, more than 150 TCR beta chains were recorded as cytomegalovirus-associated.

CDR1 and CDR2 from the germline V gene are WSHSY and SAAADI. The CDR3 length is 11 residues. V was clipped by 8 bases and J by 2 bases, with 6 bases between them. Primers for the PCR totalled 60 Vbeta and 13 Jbeta. Sequencing used immunoSEQ multiplex PCR; TCRdb keeps in-frame clones, though not all of them. The sample includes hundreds of thousands of clones, almost 85% of them seen just once. With regard to this clone: Antigen specificity is unknown.

The V gene is TRBV10-2, the J gene TRBJ2-5, with D hard to call. Specimen: PBMCs. This receptor was obtained from a woman aged 40 to 50 in good health and CMV-seronegative. The CDR3 DNA sequence: TGCGCCAGCGCAGAACAAGAGACCCAGTACTTC. It translates to CASAEQETQYF.